This T cell receptor (beta chain) was identified during a study of OX40 agonist ivuxolimab in advanced cancers. Sequenced by immunoSEQ multiplex PCR; TCRdb stores in-frame clones only, minus some. Of about 60,000 clones in the sample, 84% were seen once. This specimen was CD4+ or CD8+ T cells sorted from blood, taken in a trial of the OX40 agonist ivuxolimab. This clonotype was sampled from an adult with an advanced solid tumor such as melanoma, head and neck, liver or kidney cancer.

CDR3 residues: CASSAQGAVNTEAFF. For the CDR3, the DNA is TGTGCCAGCAGTGCACAGGGGGCCGTGAACACTGAAGCTTTCTTT. This rearrangement joins TRBV2 to TRBJ1-1; TRBD1 matches 9 bases. The CDR3 has 15 residues. The V segment lost 4 bases and the J segment 0 bases; nucleotides outside the gene matches: 3. Germline CDR1 is SNHLY and CDR2 is FYNNEI.